This passage covers 28 T cell receptor beta chains from one sample sequenced in a study of CD8 T cells in Susac syndrome. Random hexamers were used to reverse transcribe an amount of about 0.5 to 1 ug RNA. TCRdb itself ran the immunoSEQ multiplex PCR reads through MiXCR, one entry per CDR3 protein. The table has about 180,000 distinct CDR3 sequences, 85% to 95% seen once. The sample consisted of CD8+ T cells from PBMCs. These TCRs come from a human donor with multiple sclerosis.

V usage is TRBV29-1 and J usage is TRBJ2-1; D is perhaps TRBD2 (6 bases). The CDR3 is 18 amino acids. V was cut by 6 bases and J by 8 bases, with 32 bases left in between. CDR1 SQVTM and CDR2 ANQGSEA come from the germline V gene. The CDR3 reads CSVGVEGTPQSLRDEQFF. The CDR3 nucleotides are TGCAGCGTCGGGGTGGAGGGAACCCCGCAAAGCTTACGGGATGAGCAGTTCTTC.

The V call is TRBV5-1, the J call TRBJ2-3; D not resolved. The CDR3 is made up of 12 amino acids. The germline CDR1 and CDR2 sequences are SGHRS and YFSETQ. V lost 4 bases and J 5 bases, leaving 8 bases between the germline ends. The CDR3 region is CASSPVGDTQYF. The CDR3 nucleotides are TGCGCCAGCAGCCCGGTGGGAGATACGCAGTATTTT.

The V gene is TRBV20-1, the J gene TRBJ2-3; a possible D gene is TRBD2 (5 bases). This CDR3 spans 15 amino acids. Trimming took 2 bases from V and 1 from J, leaving 13 bases between them. CDR1 is DFQATT, CDR2 SNEGSKA, per germline (reference sequence). CDR3 loop: CSARSSSRGTDTQYF. In DNA, the CDR3 is TGCAGTGCTAGATCTAGCTCGAGGGGCACAGATACGCAGTATTTT.

The table lists this clonotype with a count of one. This chain links TRBV29-1 with TRBJ2-2; the D gene could be TRBD1 or TRBD2 (5 bases each). Germline lookup yields CDR1 SQVTM and CDR2 ANQGSEA. The germline V and J ends were trimmed by 4 bases and 7 bases, with 13 bases remaining between them. The CDR3 is 13 amino acids. The CDR3 loop reads CSVVTRAGGELFF. As DNA, the CDR3 is TGCAGCGTTGTAACCAGGGCGGGCGGGGAGCTGTTTTTT.

The chain links TRBV7-9 to TRBJ2-1; either TRBD1 or TRBD2 may supply D (6 bases each). The CDR3 totals 15 residues. Trimming left V 0 bases short and J 13 bases short, with 19 bases between. Germline V gives CDR1 SEHNR, CDR2 FQNEAQ (reference sequence). This chain's CDR3 is CASSLAPRGAQEQFF. The DNA of the CDR3 is TGTGCCAGCAGCTTAGCGCCAAGGGGGGCACAGGAACAGTTCTTC.

Only one count was recorded for this clonotype. The CDR3 coding sequence is TGTGCCAGCAGCCTTAGCGGGAGGCTTGATACGCAGTATTTT. Its protein is CASSLSGRLDTQYF. The rearrangement links TRBV7-3 to TRBJ2-3, with 10 bases lining up with TRBD2. The CDR3 runs to 14 residues. J lost 6 bases, V lost 5 bases, and 5 bases had no gene match. Germline V lookup: CDR1 SGHTA, CDR2 FQGTGA.

This rearrangement joins TRBV6-5 to TRBJ1-1; no reliable D call. The CDR3 runs 16 residues. The V end was cut by 2 bases, the J end by 0 bases, with 13 bases between. Per the germline V gene, CDR1 is MNHEY and CDR2 is SVGAGI. The CDR3 DNA reads as TGTGCCAGCAGTTACCTTCCGGGGTTCATGAACACTGAAGCTTTCTTT. This translates into CASSYLPGFMNTEAFF.

The J gene is TRBJ2-5, the V gene TRBV29-1, with unresolved D. The V gene's germline CDR1 is SQVTM and CDR2 ANQGSEA. The V end was cut by 7 bases, the J end by 5 bases, with 17 bases between. The CDR3 contains 13 residues. CDR3 protein: CSALADGVETQYF. The CDR3 coding sequence is TGCAGCGCGTTAGCAGATGGAGTGGAGACCCAGTACTTC.

This chain connects TRBV5-6 to TRBJ2-7; D is unresolved. The V gene's germline CDR1 is SGHDT and CDR2 YYEEEE. V gave up 2 bases and J gave up 6 bases, with 12 bases separating them. This CDR3 contains 13 residues. CDR3 DNA: TGTGCCAGCAGCTTAATGGCCCTTAGCGAGCAGTACTTC. Its protein product is CASSLMALSEQYF.

The chain employs TRBV3-1 and TRBJ2-1; 9 bases are a match to TRBD1. CDR1 and CDR2 (germline): LGHDT, YNNKEL (reference sequence). J lost 4 bases, V lost 0 bases, and 10 bases had no gene match. CDR3 length: 18 amino acids. The CDR3 loop is CASSQDWATGGIYNEQFF. The CDR3 DNA sequence: TGTGCCAGCAGCCAAGATTGGGCGACAGGGGGAATTTACAATGAGCAGTTCTTC.

V and J are TRBV4-2 and TRBJ2-1, with 12 bases that match TRBD1. Germline lookup yields CDR1 LGHNA and CDR2 YNFKEQ. With 7 bases clipped from V and 10 bases from J, the junction kept 14 bases outside the gene matches. The CDR3 is 16 residues long. The CDR3 here is CASNPRAGQGAGEQFF. DNA for the CDR3: TGTGCCAGCAACCCGCGGGCGGGACAGGGGGCTGGAGAGCAGTTCTTC.

The sample holds one count of this clonotype. The V gene is TRBV29-1, the J gene TRBJ2-7, with TRBD2 as a possible D gene (5 bases). V lost 7 bases and J lost 5, with 18 bases in between. This CDR3 region has 13 residues. Germline V gene sequence: CDR1 SQVTM, CDR2 ANQGSEA. The CDR3 sequence: CSAQSGVLDEQYF. The CDR3 nucleotides read TGCAGCGCCCAGTCCGGGGTACTGGACGAGCAGTACTTC.

The chain carries TRBV6-4 and TRBJ2-7; a weak D match, TRBD2 (5 bases). This CDR3 region has 13 residues. V was clipped by 9 bases and J by 0 bases, with 12 bases between them. Germline V gene lookup returns CDR1 MRHNA and CDR2 SNTAGT. CDR3 DNA sequence: TGTGCCAGGTTCGGACTGAGCTCCTACGAGCAGTACTTC. Translation: CARFGLSSYEQYF.

The chain recombines TRBV10-3 with TRBJ2-7; D uncertain. CDR3 length equals 12 residues. The V end was cut by 0 bases, the J end by 7 bases, with 7 bases between. The germline V gene has CDR1 ENHRY and CDR2 SYGVKD. CDR3 sequence reads: CAISESIHEQYF. Here the CDR3 DNA reads TGTGCCATCAGTGAGTCGATTCATGAGCAGTACTTC.

The V call is TRBV19, the J call TRBJ2-7; 8 bases line up with TRBD1. With V trimmed by 6 bases and J by 3 bases, 7 bases remained unmatched. Germline V gene lookup returns CDR1 LNHDA and CDR2 SQIVND (reference sequence). CDR3 length: 14 amino acids. CDR3 protein: CASSQGTGLYEQYF. CDR3 nucleotide sequence: TGTGCCAGTAGCCAAGGGACAGGACTCTACGAGCAGTACTTC.

This rearrangement joins TRBV29-1 to TRBJ2-3; 8 bases are a match to TRBD1. This CDR3 has 17 amino acids. The V and J ends lost 4 bases and 2 bases, in that order; junction bases with no gene match: 14. The germline V gene has CDR1 SQVTM and CDR2 ANQGSEA. CDR3 sequence reads: CSVVGGQGRPITDTQYF. The CDR3 nucleotides are TGCAGCGTTGTCGGAGGACAGGGACGGCCTATCACAGATACGCAGTATTTT.

The chain couples TRBV4-2 to TRBJ2-3, with 7 bases aligning to TRBD2. The CDR3 has 16 amino acids. The V and J ends lost 0 bases and 1 base, in that order; junction bases with no gene match: 4. Germline V gene lookup returns CDR1 LGHNA and CDR2 YNFKEQ. CDR3 loop: CASSQDGLAGTDTQYF. CDR3 sequence (DNA): TGTGCCAGCAGCCAAGATGGCCTAGCGGGCACAGATACGCAGTATTTT.

The CDR3 DNA is TGTGCCAGCAGCGTTCTAGCGGGAGGTGGTGATGAGCAGTTCTTC. Protein sequence: CASSVLAGGGDEQFF. The chain recombines TRBV9 with TRBJ2-1; 11 nucleotides match TRBD2. CDR3 length equals 15 residues. Losses at the gene ends were 2 bases for V and 8 bases for J; bases not matched to a gene: 6. Germline values: CDR1 SGDLS, CDR2 YYNGEE.

The V call is TRBV3-1, the J call TRBJ2-5; 8 bases are shared with TRBD2. Per germline, CDR1 LGHDT and CDR2 YNNKEL (reference sequence). This CDR3 has 16 amino acids. V lost 6 bases, J lost 1 base, and 10 bases stayed unmatched. The CDR3 protein is CASRDPGGPSQETQYF. The CDR3 bases are TGTGCCAGCAGAGACCCGGGAGGGCCGTCCCAAGAGACCCAGTACTTC.

This chain joins TRBV7-9 and TRBJ1-2; possible D gene TRBD1, 5 bases. The CDR3 length is 14 residues. The germline V and J ends were trimmed by 4 bases and 5 bases, with 14 bases remaining between them. The germline V gene encodes CDR1 SEHNR and CDR2 FQNEAQ (reference sequence). CDR3 region: CASSSSGAIYGYTF. CDR3 coding DNA: TGTGCCAGCAGCTCCTCCGGGGCGATTTATGGCTACACCTTC.

This clonotype occurred once. The chain links TRBV29-1 to TRBJ1-2; no definite D call. V was clipped by 6 bases and J by 8 bases, with 16 bases between them. CDR3 size: 12 residues. Germline V lookup: CDR1 SQVTM, CDR2 ANQGSEA. The CDR3 DNA sequence: TGCAGCGTCGAGGGTACTGTTAAGGGCTACACCTTC. It translates to CSVEGTVKGYTF.

The rearrangement uses TRBV20-1 and TRBJ2-5; no definite D call. The V gene lost 3 bases and the J gene lost 5 bases, with 4 bases spanning the gap. The CDR3 contains 10 residues. Germline V gene sequence: CDR1 DFQATT, CDR2 SNEGSKA (reference sequence). Here the CDR3 reads CSASEETQYF. The DNA of the CDR3 is TGCAGTGCTAGTGAGGAGACCCAGTACTTC.

The chain recombines TRBV20-1 with TRBJ1-1; TRBD1 agrees at 7 bases. The length of the CDR3 is 11 residues. J gave up 9 bases and V 3 bases, and 4 bases lay outside the gene matches. CDR1 and CDR2 from the germline V gene are DFQATT and SNEGSKA (reference sequence). CDR3 residues: CSARGQRKAFF. CDR3 DNA sequence: TGCAGTGCTAGGGGACAGAGAAAAGCTTTCTTT.

The chain recombines TRBV27 with TRBJ2-3; perhaps TRBD2 as D (5 bases). The CDR3 loop spans 13 amino acids. With 5 bases removed from V and 9 bases from J, the gap between germline ends came to 15 bases. Germline V gene data show CDR1 as MNHEY and CDR2 as SMNVEV (reference sequence). The CDR3 region is CASSPWRAPTQYF. The CDR3 DNA reads as TGTGCCAGCAGTCCATGGCGGGCCCCCACGCAGTATTTT.

As to this clonotype: The junction departs from germline at one end; a sequencing error may be responsible. In nucleotides, the CDR3 is TGCAGCGTTGAATCGGCCGGGACAGGGTACGTTTTT. It codes for CSVESAGTGYVF. The chain links TRBV29-1 to TRBJ1-4; TRBD1 aligns across 9 bases. CDR1 and CDR2 from the germline V gene are SQVTM and ANQGSEA. This CDR3 region has 12 residues. The full variable domain, in which reference TRBV29-1 and TRBJ1-4 provide the parts outside the CDR3, is SAVISQKPSRDICQRGTSLTIQCQVDSQVTMMFWYRQQPGQSLTLIATANQGSEATYESGFVIDKFPISRPNLTFSTLTVSNMSPEDSSIYLCSVESAGTGYVFGSGTQLSVL.

The chain links TRBV29-1 to TRBJ1-2; D is unresolved. Germline CDR1 and CDR2: SQVTM and ANQGSEA. V was clipped by 1 base and J by 8 bases, with 8 bases between them. The CDR3 extends over 11 amino acids. CDR3 in amino acids: CSVEAIKGYTF. The CDR3 DNA follows: TGCAGCGTTGAAGCCATCAAAGGCTACACCTTC.

The J gene is TRBJ2-5, the V gene TRBV13; 7 positions agree with TRBD2. Trimming cost V 5 bases and J 0 bases; bases outside gene matches: 0. Germline V lookup: CDR1 PRHDT, CDR2 FYEKMQ (reference sequence). CDR3 length: 13 amino acids. In nucleotides, the CDR3 is TGTGCCAGCAGCGCGGGGGACCAAGAGACCCAGTACTTC. It encodes CASSAGDQETQYF.

This clonotype was seen many times. The chain joins TRBV11-2 to TRBJ1-2; 8 nucleotides line up with TRBD1. V lost 3 bases to trimming and J lost 2 bases; unmatched junction nucleotides: 2. CDR1 SGHAT and CDR2 FQNNGV come from the germline V gene. This CDR3 has 14 amino acids. CDR3 DNA sequence: TGTGCCAGCAGCTTGTGGACAGGGAACTATGGCTACACCTTC. Translation: CASSLWTGNYGYTF.